This TCR beta chain was identified during a study of blood T cell repertoires in COVID-19. Data came from immunoSEQ multiplex PCR; TCRdb stores just in-frame clones and leaves some out. The sample lists around 150,000 clones; around 85% were seen once. Deletions cut 3 bases from V and 4 bases from J, with 3 bases between. The CDR3 length is 11 residues. In germline, CDR1 is MDHEN, CDR2 SYDVKM. The source of this sequence is a woman between 40 and 50 years old who had recovered from COVID-19. Sequenced sample: PBMCs or T cells enriched from blood (not recorded which). The chain employs TRBV28 and TRBJ1-1; no clear D gene. CDR3 sequence: CASSFGTEAFF. CDR3 in DNA: TGTGCCAGCAGTTTCGGCACTGAAGCTTTCTTT.